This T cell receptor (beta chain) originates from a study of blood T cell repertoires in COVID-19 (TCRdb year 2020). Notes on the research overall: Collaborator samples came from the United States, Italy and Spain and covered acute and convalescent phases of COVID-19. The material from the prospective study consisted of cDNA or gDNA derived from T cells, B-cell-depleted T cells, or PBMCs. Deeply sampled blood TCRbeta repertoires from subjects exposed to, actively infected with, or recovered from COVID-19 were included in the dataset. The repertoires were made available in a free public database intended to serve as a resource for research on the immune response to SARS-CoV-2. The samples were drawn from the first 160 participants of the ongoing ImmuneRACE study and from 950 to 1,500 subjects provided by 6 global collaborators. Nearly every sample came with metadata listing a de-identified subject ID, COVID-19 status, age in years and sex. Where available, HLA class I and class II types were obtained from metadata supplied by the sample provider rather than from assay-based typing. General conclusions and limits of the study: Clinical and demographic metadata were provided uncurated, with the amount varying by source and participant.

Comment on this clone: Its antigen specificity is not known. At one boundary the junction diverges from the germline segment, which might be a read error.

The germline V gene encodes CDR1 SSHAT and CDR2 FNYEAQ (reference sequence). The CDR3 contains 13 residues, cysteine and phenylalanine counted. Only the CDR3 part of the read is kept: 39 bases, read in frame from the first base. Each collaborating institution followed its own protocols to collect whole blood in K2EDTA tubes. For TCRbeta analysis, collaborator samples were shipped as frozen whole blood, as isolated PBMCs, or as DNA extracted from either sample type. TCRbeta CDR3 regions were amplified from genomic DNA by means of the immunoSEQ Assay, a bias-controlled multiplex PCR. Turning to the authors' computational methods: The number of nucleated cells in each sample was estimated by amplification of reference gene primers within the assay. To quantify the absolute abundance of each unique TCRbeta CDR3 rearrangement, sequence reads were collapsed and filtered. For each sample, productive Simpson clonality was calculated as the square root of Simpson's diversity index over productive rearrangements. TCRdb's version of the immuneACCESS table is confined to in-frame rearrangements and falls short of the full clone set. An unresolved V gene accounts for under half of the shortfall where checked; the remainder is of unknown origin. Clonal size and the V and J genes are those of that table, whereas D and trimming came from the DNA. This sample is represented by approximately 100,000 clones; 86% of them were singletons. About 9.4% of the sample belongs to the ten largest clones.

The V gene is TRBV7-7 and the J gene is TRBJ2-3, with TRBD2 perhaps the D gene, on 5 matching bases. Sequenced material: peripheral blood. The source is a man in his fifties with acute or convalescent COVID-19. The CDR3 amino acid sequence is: CASSLNGLATQYF. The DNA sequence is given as TGTGCTAGCAGCTTAAATGGGTTAGCGACGCAGTATTTT.